This TCR beta chain was observed in a study of blood T cell repertoires in COVID-19. The CDR3 is made up of 14 amino acids. V trimming: 6 bases; J trimming: 5 bases; junction bases outside the gene matches: 4. Germline lookup yields CDR1 MNHEY and CDR2 SMNVEV (reference sequence). Data came from immunoSEQ multiplex PCR; TCRdb stores just in-frame clones and leaves some out. The sample has hundreds of thousands of clones; 70% to 90% are singletons. The source of this sequence is a woman between 65 and 79 years old with COVID-19, enrolled during active disease. Input material: peripheral blood. The V and J genes are TRBV27 and TRBJ1-6; 7 nucleotides match TRBD1. This chain's CDR3 is CASRLGQNNSPLHF. As DNA, the CDR3 is TGTGCCAGCAGACTGGGACAGAATAATTCACCCCTCCACTTT.